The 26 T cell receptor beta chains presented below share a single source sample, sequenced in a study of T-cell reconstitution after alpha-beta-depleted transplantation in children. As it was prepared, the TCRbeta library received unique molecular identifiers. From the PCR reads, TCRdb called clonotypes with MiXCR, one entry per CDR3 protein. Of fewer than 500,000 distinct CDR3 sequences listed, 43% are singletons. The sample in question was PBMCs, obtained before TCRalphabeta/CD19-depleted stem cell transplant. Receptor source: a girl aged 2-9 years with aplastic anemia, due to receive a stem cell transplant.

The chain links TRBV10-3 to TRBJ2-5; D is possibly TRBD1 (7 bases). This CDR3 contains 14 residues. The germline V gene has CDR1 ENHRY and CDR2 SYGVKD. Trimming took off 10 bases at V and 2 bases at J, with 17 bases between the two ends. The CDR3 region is CATGGDSVQETQYF. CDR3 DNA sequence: TGTGCCACCGGAGGGGACAGCGTACAAGAGACCCAGTACTTC.

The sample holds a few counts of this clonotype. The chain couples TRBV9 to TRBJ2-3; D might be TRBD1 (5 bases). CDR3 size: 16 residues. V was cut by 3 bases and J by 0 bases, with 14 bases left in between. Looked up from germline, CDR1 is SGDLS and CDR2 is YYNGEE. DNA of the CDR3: TGTGCCAGCAGCGGGGGCGCTAGGCCTAGCACAGATACGCAGTATTTT. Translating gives CASSGGARPSTDTQYF.

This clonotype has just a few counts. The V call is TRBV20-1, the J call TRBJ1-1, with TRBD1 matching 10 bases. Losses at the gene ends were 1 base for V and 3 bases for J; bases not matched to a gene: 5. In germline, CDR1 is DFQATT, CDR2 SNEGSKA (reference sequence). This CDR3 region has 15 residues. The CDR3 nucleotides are TGCAGTGCTAGAGCCCAGGGACAGGGGTACACTGAAGCTTTCTTT. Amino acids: CSARAQGQGYTEAFF.

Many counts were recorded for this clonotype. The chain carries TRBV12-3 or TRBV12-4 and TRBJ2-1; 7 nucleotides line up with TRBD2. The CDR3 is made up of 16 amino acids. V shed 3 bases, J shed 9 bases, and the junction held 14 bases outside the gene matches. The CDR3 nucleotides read TGTGCCAGCAGTTTTCCTAGCGGAGCCGGGCGCGGTGAGCAGTTCTTC. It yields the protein CASSFPSGAGRGEQFF.

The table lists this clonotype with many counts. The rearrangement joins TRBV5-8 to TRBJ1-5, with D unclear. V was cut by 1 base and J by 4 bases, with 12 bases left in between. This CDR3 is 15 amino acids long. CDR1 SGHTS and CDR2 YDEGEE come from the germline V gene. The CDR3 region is CASSLWDLANQPQHF. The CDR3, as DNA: TGTGCCAGCAGCTTGTGGGATTTGGCGAATCAGCCCCAGCATTTT.

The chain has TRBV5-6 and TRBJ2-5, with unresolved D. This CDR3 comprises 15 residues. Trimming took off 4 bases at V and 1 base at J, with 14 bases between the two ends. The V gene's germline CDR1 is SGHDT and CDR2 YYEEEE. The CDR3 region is CASSPRRWAQETQYF. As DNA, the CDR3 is TGTGCCAGCAGCCCCCGGCGTTGGGCCCAAGAGACCCAGTACTTC.

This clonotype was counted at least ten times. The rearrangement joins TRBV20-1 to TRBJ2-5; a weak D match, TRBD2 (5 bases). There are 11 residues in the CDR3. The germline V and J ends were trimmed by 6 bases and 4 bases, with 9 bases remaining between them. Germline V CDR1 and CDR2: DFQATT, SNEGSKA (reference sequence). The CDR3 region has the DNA TGCAGTGCGATTAGCGCAGAGACCCAGTACTTC. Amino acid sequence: CSAISAETQYF.

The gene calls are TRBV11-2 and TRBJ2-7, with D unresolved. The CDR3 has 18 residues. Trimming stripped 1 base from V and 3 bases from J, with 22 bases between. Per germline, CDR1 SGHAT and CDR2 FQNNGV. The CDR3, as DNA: TGTGCCAGCAGCTTAGGGGAAGGTCTACCCCTCACCTTCTACGAGCAGTACTTC. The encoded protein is CASSLGEGLPLTFYEQYF.

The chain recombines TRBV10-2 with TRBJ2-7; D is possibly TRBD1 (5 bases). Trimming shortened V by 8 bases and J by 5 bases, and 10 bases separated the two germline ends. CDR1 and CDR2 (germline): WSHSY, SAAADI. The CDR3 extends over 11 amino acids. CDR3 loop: CASGRGNEQYF. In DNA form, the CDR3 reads TGCGCCAGCGGAAGGGGTAACGAGCAGTACTTC.

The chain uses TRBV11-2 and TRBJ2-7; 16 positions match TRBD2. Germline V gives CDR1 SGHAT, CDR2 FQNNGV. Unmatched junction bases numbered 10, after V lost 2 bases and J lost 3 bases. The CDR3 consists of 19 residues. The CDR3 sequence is CASSLIRSGTSGRDYEQYF. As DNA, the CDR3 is TGTGCCAGCAGCTTAATACGCTCCGGGACTAGCGGGAGGGACTACGAGCAGTACTTC. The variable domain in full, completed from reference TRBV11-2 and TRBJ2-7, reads EAGVAQSPRYKIIEKRQSVAFWCNPISGHATLYWYQQILGQGPKLLIQFQNNGVVDDSQLPKDRFSAERLKGVDSTLKIQPAKLEDSAVYLCASSLIRSGTSGRDYEQYFGPGTRLTVT.

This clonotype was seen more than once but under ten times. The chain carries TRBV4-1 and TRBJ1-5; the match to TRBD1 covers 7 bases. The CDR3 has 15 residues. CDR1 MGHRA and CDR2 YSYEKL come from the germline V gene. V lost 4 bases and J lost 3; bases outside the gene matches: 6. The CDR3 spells CASSPSGTDNQPQHF. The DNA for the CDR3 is TGCGCCAGCAGCCCGTCCGGGACAGACAATCAGCCCCAGCATTTT.

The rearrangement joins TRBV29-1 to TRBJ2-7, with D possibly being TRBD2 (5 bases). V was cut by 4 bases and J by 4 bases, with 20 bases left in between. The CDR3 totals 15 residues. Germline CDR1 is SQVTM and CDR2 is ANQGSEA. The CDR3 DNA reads TGCAGCGTTGGAGGCGGGCCCAAACCTGATTACGAGCAGTACTTC. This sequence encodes CSVGGGPKPDYEQYF.

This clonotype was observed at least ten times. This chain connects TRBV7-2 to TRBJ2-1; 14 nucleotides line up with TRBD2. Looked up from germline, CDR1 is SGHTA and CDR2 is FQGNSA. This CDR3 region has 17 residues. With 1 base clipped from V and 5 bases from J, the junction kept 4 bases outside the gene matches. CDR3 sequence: CASSLVGLAGGNNEQFF. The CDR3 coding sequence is TGTGCCAGCAGCTTAGTAGGACTAGCGGGAGGAAACAATGAGCAGTTCTTC.

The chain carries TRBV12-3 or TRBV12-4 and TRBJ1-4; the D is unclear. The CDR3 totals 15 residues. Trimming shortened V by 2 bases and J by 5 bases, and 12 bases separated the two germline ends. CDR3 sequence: CASSLPGNVNEKLFF. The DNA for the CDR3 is TGTGCCAGCAGTTTACCGGGAAATGTGAATGAAAAACTGTTTTTT.

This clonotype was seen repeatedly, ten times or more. CDR3 amino acids: CASSPLSSYNEQFF. The CDR3 nucleotides read TGTGCCAGCAGCCCGTTGAGCTCCTACAATGAGCAGTTCTTC. The rearrangement links TRBV28 to TRBJ2-1; D remains unclear. Germline CDR1 MDHEN, CDR2 SYDVKM. This CDR3 is built from 14 residues. The V end was cut by 6 bases, the J end by 0 bases, with 9 bases between.

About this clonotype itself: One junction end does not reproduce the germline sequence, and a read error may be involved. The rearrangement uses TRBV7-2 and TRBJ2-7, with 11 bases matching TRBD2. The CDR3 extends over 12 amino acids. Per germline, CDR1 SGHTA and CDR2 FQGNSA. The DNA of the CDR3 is TGTGCCAGCAGCCCCGGGACTAGCGGTGCAAATTTC. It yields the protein CASSPGTSGANF.

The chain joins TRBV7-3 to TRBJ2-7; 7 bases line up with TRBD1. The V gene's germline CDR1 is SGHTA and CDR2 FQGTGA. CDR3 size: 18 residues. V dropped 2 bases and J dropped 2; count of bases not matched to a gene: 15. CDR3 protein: CASSLASPETGRTYEQYF. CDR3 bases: TGTGCCAGCAGCTTAGCATCCCCTGAGACAGGGAGAACCTACGAGCAGTACTTC.

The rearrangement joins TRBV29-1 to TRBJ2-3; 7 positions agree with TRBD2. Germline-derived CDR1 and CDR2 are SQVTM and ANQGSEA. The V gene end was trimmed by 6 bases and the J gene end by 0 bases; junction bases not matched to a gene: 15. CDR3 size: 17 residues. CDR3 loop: CSVRPAAGLPSTDTQYF. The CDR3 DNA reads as TGCAGCGTGAGACCGGCCGCGGGACTACCTAGCACAGATACGCAGTATTTT.

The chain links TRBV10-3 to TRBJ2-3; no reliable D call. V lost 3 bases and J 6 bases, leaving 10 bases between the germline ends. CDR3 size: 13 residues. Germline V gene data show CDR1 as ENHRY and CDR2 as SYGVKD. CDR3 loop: CAISDLTRDTQYF. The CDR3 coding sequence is TGTGCCATCAGTGACTTGACACGGGATACGCAGTATTTT.

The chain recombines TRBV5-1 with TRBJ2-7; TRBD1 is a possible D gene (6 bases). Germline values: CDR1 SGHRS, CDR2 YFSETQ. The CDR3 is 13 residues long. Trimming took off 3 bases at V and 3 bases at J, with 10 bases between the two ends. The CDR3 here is CASSSGTNYEQYF. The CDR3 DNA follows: TGCGCCAGCAGCTCCGGGACAAACTACGAGCAGTACTTC.

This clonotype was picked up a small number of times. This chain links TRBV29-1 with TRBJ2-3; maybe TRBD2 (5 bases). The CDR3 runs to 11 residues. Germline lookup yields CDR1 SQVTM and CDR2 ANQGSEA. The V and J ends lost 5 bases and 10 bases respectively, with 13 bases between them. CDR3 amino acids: CSVLLSGAQYF. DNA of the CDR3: TGCAGCGTTCTCCTATCCGGGGCGCAGTATTTT.

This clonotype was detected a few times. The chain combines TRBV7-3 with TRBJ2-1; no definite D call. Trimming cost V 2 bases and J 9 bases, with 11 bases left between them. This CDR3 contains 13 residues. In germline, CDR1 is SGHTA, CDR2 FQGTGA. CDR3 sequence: CASSLFIESEQFF. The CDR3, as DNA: TGTGCCAGCAGCTTATTCATCGAGAGTGAGCAGTTCTTC.

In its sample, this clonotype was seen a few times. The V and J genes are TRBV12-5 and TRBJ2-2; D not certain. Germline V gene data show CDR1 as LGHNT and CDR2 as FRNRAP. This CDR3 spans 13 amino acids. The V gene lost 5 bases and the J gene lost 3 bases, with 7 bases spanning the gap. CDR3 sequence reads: CASGGRDTGELFF. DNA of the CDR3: TGTGCTAGTGGTGGGCGTGACACCGGGGAGCTGTTTTTT.

CDR3: CASSYSRQGSDTQYF. Written as DNA, the CDR3 is TGTGCCAGCAGTTACTCTAGGCAGGGTTCAGATACGCAGTATTTT. The chain uses TRBV6-5 and TRBJ2-3; perhaps TRBD1 as D (5 bases). The CDR3 extends over 15 amino acids. V was cut by 0 bases and J by 4 bases, with 11 bases left in between. Germline CDR1 reads MNHEY; CDR2 reads SVGAGI.

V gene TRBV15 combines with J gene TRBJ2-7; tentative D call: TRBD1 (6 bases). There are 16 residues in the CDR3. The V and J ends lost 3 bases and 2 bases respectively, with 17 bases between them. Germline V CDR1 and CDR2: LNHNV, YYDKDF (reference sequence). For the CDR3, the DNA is TGTGCCACCAGCAGGGGTACCACAGGGAAGGCCTACGAGCAGTACTTC. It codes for CATSRGTTGKAYEQYF.

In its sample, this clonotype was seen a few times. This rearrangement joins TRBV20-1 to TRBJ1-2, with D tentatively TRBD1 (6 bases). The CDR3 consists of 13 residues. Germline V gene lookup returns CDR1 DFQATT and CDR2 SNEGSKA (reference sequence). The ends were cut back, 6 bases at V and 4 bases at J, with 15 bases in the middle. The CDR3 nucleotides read TGCAGTGCCGCCCAGGGGCCGGGCTATGGCTACACCTTC. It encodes CSAAQGPGYGYTF.